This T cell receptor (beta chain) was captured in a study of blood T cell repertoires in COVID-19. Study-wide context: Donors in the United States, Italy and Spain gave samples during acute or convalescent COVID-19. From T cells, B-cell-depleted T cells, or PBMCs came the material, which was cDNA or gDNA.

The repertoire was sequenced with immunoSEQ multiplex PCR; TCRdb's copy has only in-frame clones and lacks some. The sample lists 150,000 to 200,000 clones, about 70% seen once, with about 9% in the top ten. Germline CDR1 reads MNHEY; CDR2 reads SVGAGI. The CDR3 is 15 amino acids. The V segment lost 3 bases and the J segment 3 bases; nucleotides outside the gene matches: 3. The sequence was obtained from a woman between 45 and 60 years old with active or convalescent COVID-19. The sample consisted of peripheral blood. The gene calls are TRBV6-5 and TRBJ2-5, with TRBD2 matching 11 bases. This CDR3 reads CASSYSGGAEETQYF. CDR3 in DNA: TGTGCCAGCAGTTATAGCGGGGGGGCCGAAGAGACCCAGTACTTC.